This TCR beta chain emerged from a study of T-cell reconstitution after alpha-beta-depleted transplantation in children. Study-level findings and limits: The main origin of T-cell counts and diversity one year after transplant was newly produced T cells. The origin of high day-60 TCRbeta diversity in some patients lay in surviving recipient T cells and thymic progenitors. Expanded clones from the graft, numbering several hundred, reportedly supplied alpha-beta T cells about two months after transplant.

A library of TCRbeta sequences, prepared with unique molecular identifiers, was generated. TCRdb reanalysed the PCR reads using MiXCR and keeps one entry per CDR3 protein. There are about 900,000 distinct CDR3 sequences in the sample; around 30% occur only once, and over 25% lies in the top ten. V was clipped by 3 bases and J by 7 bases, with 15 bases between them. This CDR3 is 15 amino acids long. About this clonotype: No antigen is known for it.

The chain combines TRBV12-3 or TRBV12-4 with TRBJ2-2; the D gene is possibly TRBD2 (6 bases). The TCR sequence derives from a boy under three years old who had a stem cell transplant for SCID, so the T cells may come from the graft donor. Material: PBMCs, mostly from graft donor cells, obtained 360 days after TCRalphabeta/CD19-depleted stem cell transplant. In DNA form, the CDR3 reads TGTGCCAGCAGTTTTCCAGGAGGGGTCGGCGGGGAGCTGTTTTTT. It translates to CASSFPGGVGGELFF.